The clone carrying this T cell receptor (beta chain) was picked up one time. Its cognate antigen is unknown. The sample comes from a study of T cell responses to AZD1222 COVID-19 vaccine. Study observations and caveats: Nearly half of spike-specific TCRs reportedly target variant regions that are unmutated in the B.1.351 and B.1.1.7 variants. Along spike, vaccine-associated CD4 TCRs were found throughout, with dominance at 160-218 and 743-854. Samples come after the peak T cell response, not at day 14. It was only 6 or 7 AZD1222 recipients who were seropositive at baseline.

TCRdb keeps only in-frame clones here, not all; method: immunoSEQ multiplex PCR. The data show under 200,000 clones, with 91% seen just once and under 2.5% held by the top ten. The germline CDR1 and CDR2 sequences are SGHKS and YYEKEE (reference sequence). This CDR3 comprises 13 residues. Trimming left V 4 bases short and J 5 bases short, with 12 bases between. The V gene is TRBV5-5, the J gene TRBJ1-2; D not resolved. This clonotype was obtained from an adult in good health. The sequencing here drew on peripheral blood, taken on day 0 of AZD1222 vaccination. CDR3 DNA sequence: TGTGCCAGCAGCCCTTTATTCGGTTATGGCTACACCTTC. It is translated as CASSPLFGYGYTF.